A single sample is the source of the 27 T cell receptor beta chains below, sequenced in a study of CD8 T cells in ankylosing spondylitis (dated by TCRdb to about 2017). Libraries were constructed by 5' RACE. These reads were obtained on an Illumina HiSeq 2500. TCRdb cleaned the public reads at Q25 with fastp, built clones with MiXCR and kept in-frame beta chains. Each record represents a unique CDR3 protein, reported with the most common genes and DNA among its rows. The sample profile shows under 250,000 distinct CDR3 sequences; roughly 25% of them were found once. The ten most abundant clones make up 6.6% of the sample. The sequencing input was blood, either unsorted or a sorted T cell fraction (not recorded which). All receptors come from a male donor with ankylosing spondylitis or in good health (not recorded which).

This clonotype was seen a few times. The J gene is TRBJ2-7, the V gene TRBV20-1, with 10 bases identical to TRBD1. This CDR3 has 15 residues. Germline values: CDR1 DFQATT, CDR2 SNEGSKA (reference sequence). After removal of 3 bases from V and 6 bases from J, the junction contained 11 bases not matched to a gene. The CDR3 coding sequence is TGCAGTGCTAGTTTACCGGGACAGGGGCTGGGCGAGCAGTACTTC. Protein: CSASLPGQGLGEQYF.

At least ten counts were recorded for this clonotype. The chain joins TRBV7-2 to TRBJ2-1; 12 nucleotides line up with TRBD2. The V segment lost 0 bases and the J segment 4 bases; nucleotides outside the gene matches: 7. Germline V lookup: CDR1 SGHTA, CDR2 FQGNSA. CDR3 length equals 18 residues. The DNA for the CDR3 is TGTGCCAGCAGCTTAGCGCAGCCCGGGACTAGCGGGTACAATGAGCAGTTCTTC. Translating gives CASSLAQPGTSGYNEQFF. The full variable domain, with the rest looked up from reference TRBV7-2 and TRBJ2-1, is GAGVSQSPSNKVTEKGKDVELRCDPISGHTALYWYRQSLGQGLEFLIYFQGNSAPDKSGLPSDRFSAERTGGSVSTLTIQRTQQEDSAVYLCASSLAQPGTSGYNEQFFGPGTRLTVL.

This clonotype occurred many times. The chain recombines TRBV6-2 or TRBV6-3 with TRBJ2-3, with D possibly being TRBD1 (6 bases). This CDR3 region has 16 residues. The V and J ends lost 2 bases and 2 bases respectively, with 14 bases between them. The germline V gene has CDR1 MNHEY and CDR2 SVGEGT. CDR3 loop: CASSYEGQGPTDTQYF. The CDR3 nucleotides are TGTGCCAGCAGTTACGAAGGGCAGGGGCCCACAGATACGCAGTATTTT.

Many counts were recorded for this clonotype. The chain joins TRBV20-1 to TRBJ2-6; D gene unclear. This CDR3 spans 13 amino acids. CDR1 is DFQATT and CDR2 is SNEGSKA in the germline V gene (reference sequence). The V and J ends lost 3 bases and 0 bases respectively, with 3 bases between them. The CDR3 loop is CSASSSGANVLTF. For the CDR3, the DNA is TGCAGTGCTAGCAGCTCTGGGGCCAACGTCCTGACTTTC.

In its sample, this clonotype was seen once. The rearrangement links TRBV6-5 to TRBJ1-2; possible D gene TRBD1, 5 bases. The CDR3 consists of 12 residues. The germline gives CDR1 MNHEY, CDR2 SVGAGI. V shed 6 bases and J shed 8 bases, with 13 bases lying between them. The CDR3 nucleotides read TGTGCCAGCAGGGGGCGGGGGGACGGCTACACCTTC. Its protein is CASRGRGDGYTF.

V usage is TRBV20-1 and J usage is TRBJ1-1; TRBD1 is a possible D gene (6 bases). Germline V gene data show CDR1 as DFQATT and CDR2 as SNEGSKA (reference sequence). This CDR3 has 13 residues. V was pared by 6 bases and J by 4 bases, with 15 bases between. The DNA for the CDR3 is TGCAGTGCCGTGCGGGGGGCCGGCACTGAAGCTTTCTTT. Protein sequence: CSAVRGAGTEAFF.

This clonotype is a singleton in its sample. The chain uses TRBV20-1 and TRBJ2-7; D is unclear. The CDR3 runs 11 residues. The germline V gene has CDR1 DFQATT and CDR2 SNEGSKA (reference sequence). V lost 6 bases and J 0 bases, leaving 6 bases between the germline ends. The chain's CDR3 is CSATVSYEQYF. CDR3 in DNA: TGCAGTGCAACCGTCTCCTACGAGCAGTACTTC.

This clonotype was seen repeatedly, ten times or more. This chain joins TRBV11-2 and TRBJ1-3; a weak D match, TRBD1 (6 bases). This CDR3 is built from 14 residues. Germline CDR1 is SGHAT and CDR2 is FQNNGV. V was pared by 5 bases and J by 2 bases, with 10 bases between. This chain's CDR3 is CASSPPGAGNTIYF. The CDR3 nucleotides read TGTGCCAGCAGCCCCCCAGGGGCTGGAAACACCATATATTTT.

This clonotype was counted at least ten times. V and J are TRBV20-1 and TRBJ2-3; D is unclear. The V gene lost 3 bases and the J gene lost 3 bases, with 13 bases spanning the gap. The CDR3 spans 14 residues. The germline V gene has CDR1 DFQATT and CDR2 SNEGSKA (reference sequence). CDR3 amino acids: CSASMGSRTDTQYF. Here the CDR3 DNA reads TGCAGTGCTAGTATGGGTTCTAGAACAGATACGCAGTATTTT.

In this sample, this clonotype turned up many times. The CDR3 is CASSLTGTVAQYF. CDR3 sequence (DNA): TGTGCCAGCAGCCTGACAGGGACAGTGGCCCAGTACTTC. This chain links TRBV27 with TRBJ2-5, with TRBD1 matching over 7 bases. The V and J ends lost 6 bases and 9 bases, in that order; junction bases with no gene match: 10. Germline values: CDR1 MNHEY, CDR2 SMNVEV (reference sequence). This CDR3 is built from 13 residues.

At least ten counts were recorded for this clonotype. The genes are TRBV4-3 and TRBJ2-2; D is unclear. The V and J ends lost 3 bases and 6 bases respectively, with 17 bases between them. The length of the CDR3 is 16 residues. CDR1 LGHNA and CDR2 YSLEER come from the germline V gene. The CDR3 coding sequence is TGCGCCAGCAGCCAGGAACCCCTAATCCGGGCCGGGGAGCTGTTTTTT. This translates into CASSQEPLIRAGELFF.

This clonotype appeared many times. The chain employs TRBV20-1 and TRBJ2-3; D possibly corresponds to TRBD2 (6 bases). The V gene lost 1 base and the J gene lost 10 bases, with 15 bases spanning the gap. The CDR3 covers 13 residues. Germline V gene data show CDR1 as DFQATT and CDR2 as SNEGSKA (reference sequence). DNA for the CDR3: TGCAGTGCTAGAGTCGGCGCGGGACTGTCGCAGTATTTT. Translating it yields CSARVGAGLSQYF.

V is TRBV12-3 or TRBV12-4 and J is TRBJ2-7; weak D call: TRBD1 (6 bases). There are 14 residues in the CDR3. The V gene lost 5 bases and the J gene lost 2 bases, with 13 bases spanning the gap. The CDR3 region is CASSHQGSAYEQYF. For the CDR3, the DNA is TGTGCCAGCAGTCATCAGGGGAGCGCCTACGAGCAGTACTTC.

This clonotype was detected many times. V gene TRBV7-2 combines with J gene TRBJ2-3, with D uncertain. Looked up from germline, CDR1 is SGHTA and CDR2 is FQGNSA. V gave up 5 bases and J gave up 3 bases, with 6 bases separating them. The CDR3 contains 12 residues. The CDR3 DNA reads TGTGCCAGCAGCGTAAATACAGATACGCAGTATTTT. As protein: CASSVNTDTQYF. The complete variable domain, with remaining parts taken from reference TRBV7-2 and TRBJ2-3, reads GAGVSQSPSNKVTEKGKDVELRCDPISGHTALYWYRQSLGQGLEFLIYFQGNSAPDKSGLPSDRFSAERTGGSVSTLTIQRTQQEDSAVYLCASSVNTDTQYFGPGTRLTVL.

This clonotype was detected only a few times. The J gene is TRBJ2-3, the V gene TRBV12-3 or TRBV12-4, with 9 bases aligning to TRBD1. The CDR3 is 15 amino acids. V lost 6 bases and J lost 1; bases outside the gene matches: 5. The CDR3, as DNA: TGTGCCAGCAGGATGGACAGGGGACGCACAGATACGCAGTATTTT. Its translation: CASRMDRGRTDTQYF.

This clonotype was seen ten or more times. The rearrangement joins TRBV5-1 to TRBJ2-1; 8 bases are a match to TRBD1. Germline lookup yields CDR1 SGHRS and CDR2 YFSETQ. With 4 bases clipped from V and 4 bases from J, the junction kept 4 bases outside the gene matches. This CDR3 spans 14 amino acids. CDR3 protein: CASSTGQEYNEQFF. The DNA of the CDR3 is TGCGCCAGCAGCACGGGACAGGAGTACAATGAGCAGTTCTTC.

This clonotype was observed at least ten times. The genes are TRBV20-1 and TRBJ2-1; D unresolved. The germline V gene encodes CDR1 DFQATT and CDR2 SNEGSKA (reference sequence). This CDR3 comprises 11 residues. V was trimmed by 7 bases and J by 7 bases, leaving 11 bases between them. For the CDR3, the DNA is TGCAGTGTCAAGACTCCAAATGAGCAGTTCTTC. The encoded protein is CSVKTPNEQFF.

The chain is built from TRBV7-2 and TRBJ2-2, with 9 bases identical to TRBD1. The CDR3 has 15 amino acids. Germline loops: CDR1 SGHTA, CDR2 FQGNSA. V trimming: 6 bases; J trimming: 4 bases; junction bases outside the gene matches: 6. The DNA for the CDR3 is TGTGCCAGCAGGCCTGTGACAGGGGGCACCGGGGAGCTGTTTTTT. The encoded protein is CASRPVTGGTGELFF.

This clonotype was seen repeatedly, ten times or more. CDR3 protein: CASSFQGNTEAFF. The CDR3 DNA reads TGTGCCAGCAGCTTCCAAGGGAACACTGAAGCTTTCTTT. The rearrangement joins TRBV11-2 to TRBJ1-1; D gene unclear. The CDR3 runs to 13 residues. Between the trimmed V and J ends, which lost 3 bases and 1 base, there was a span of 6 bases. Germline V gene lookup returns CDR1 SGHAT and CDR2 FQNNGV.

This clonotype occurred many times. The genes are TRBV2 and TRBJ2-1; D unresolved. CDR3 length equals 15 residues. Germline loops: CDR1 SNHLY, CDR2 FYNNEI. V was clipped by 1 base and J by 6 bases, with 13 bases between them. This chain's CDR3 is CASSEGPSWGNEQFF. The CDR3 DNA reads as TGTGCCAGCAGTGAAGGGCCCAGCTGGGGCAATGAGCAGTTCTTC.

This clonotype came up many times. The rearrangement links TRBV7-2 to TRBJ2-5, with a weak D call TRBD2 (6 bases). CDR1 is SGHTA, CDR2 FQGNSA, per germline. The CDR3 sequence is 15 residues long. The ends were cut back, 6 bases at V and 3 bases at J, with 17 bases in the middle. CDR3 loop: CASSLGERREETQYF. The CDR3 region has the DNA TGTGCCAGCAGTCTCGGGGAGCGGAGGGAAGAGACCCAGTACTTC.

The V call is TRBV29-1, the J call TRBJ1-4; no firm D call. V was shortened by 5 bases and J by 3 bases, with 10 bases between the two germline ends. The CDR3 consists of 13 residues. The germline CDR1 and CDR2 sequences are SQVTM and ANQGSEA. The CDR3 nucleotides read TGCAGCGTTCTTGGCAGCCCTAATGAAAAACTGTTTTTT. Its protein is CSVLGSPNEKLFF.

This chain uses TRBV14 with TRBJ2-7; 7 bases agree with TRBD2. The germline gives CDR1 SGHDN, CDR2 FVKESK. The CDR3 loop spans 13 amino acids. The junction had 8 bases not matched to a gene; V was cut back by 5 bases and J by 7 bases. CDR3 coding DNA: TGTGCCAGCAGCAGAACCATGGGGGGGGAGCAGTACTTC. This encodes CASSRTMGGEQYF.

V usage is TRBV29-1 and J usage is TRBJ2-5; weak D call: TRBD2 (6 bases). Germline CDR1 reads SQVTM; CDR2 reads ANQGSEA. The CDR3 has 13 residues. Trimming stripped 4 bases from V and 2 bases from J, with 11 bases between. CDR3 loop: CSVVMGLQETQYF. CDR3 DNA sequence: TGCAGCGTTGTCATGGGACTTCAAGAGACCCAGTACTTC.

The table lists this clonotype with many counts. The genes are TRBV29-1 and TRBJ2-2; 7 nucleotides agree with TRBD1. Germline CDR1 SQVTM, CDR2 ANQGSEA. This CDR3 spans 14 amino acids. V shed 7 bases and J 7 bases; nucleotides not matched to a gene: 12. The CDR3 protein is CSARDSPLNGELFF. CDR3 bases: TGCAGCGCCCGGGACAGCCCCCTCAACGGGGAGCTGTTTTTT.

This clonotype was picked up many times. The chain has TRBV12-3 or TRBV12-4 and TRBJ2-5, with TRBD1 identical over 10 bases. Unmatched junction bases numbered 2, after V lost 6 bases and J lost 4 bases. CDR3 length: 13 residues. CDR3 nucleotide sequence: TGTGCCAGCAGGACAGGGGGCACAGAGACCCAGTACTTC. This gives the protein CASRTGGTETQYF.

This clonotype was counted many times. This chain connects TRBV11-3 to TRBJ2-1, with D uncertain. Trimming removed 4 bases from V and 8 bases from J, with 15 bases in between. The CDR3 is made up of 14 amino acids. The germline gives CDR1 SGHNT, CDR2 YENEEA. In DNA form, the CDR3 reads TGTGCCAGCAGCTCGCAGTACCCGCCCTATGAGCAGTTCTTC. Translated: CASSSQYPPYEQFF.